What follows is one T cell receptor beta chain and its context. The antigen is unknown. These data are taken from a study of T cell responses to AZD1222 COVID-19 vaccine. Points from the study as a whole: A rise in Spike-specific TCR breadth and depth followed two AZD1222 doses. A mostly white British donor set with more females was recruited, and clonal diversity was possibly underestimated.

The method was immunoSEQ multiplex PCR; TCRdb's version includes in-frame clones alone and lacks a portion of them. The sample has about 140,000 clones, 90% to 95% seen once. Material: peripheral blood, obtained on day 0 of AZD1222 vaccination. The TCR comes from an adult in good health.

The chain's CDR3 is CASSLKEDFIQYF. Here the CDR3 DNA reads TGTGCCAGCAGTTTAAAGGAGGACTTTATTCAGTACTTC. V usage is TRBV27 and J usage is TRBJ2-4, with D perhaps TRBD2 (5 bases). The CDR3 runs to 13 residues. Looked up from germline, CDR1 is MNHEY and CDR2 is SMNVEV (reference sequence). The V and J ends lost 2 bases and 10 bases respectively, with 12 bases between them.